This is a list of T cell receptor beta chains from one sample in a study of CD8+CD57+ T cells in acquired aplastic anemia. One entry per CDR3 protein, called by TCRdb with MiXCR from the reads. The sample lists approximately 190,000 distinct CDR3 sequences, about 64% seen once, with just over 45% in the top ten. Material for sequencing was sorted CD4+, CD8+, or CD8+CD57+ T cells (not recorded which) from PBMCs. The source is a human donor with severe aplastic anemia or a healthy control (not recorded which). Both conserved end residues are part of each CDR3. A D gene is named only where the DNA matches it firmly. Where a row states a size, it is once, few, many or the class of an expanded clone; other rows omit it.

j_call d_call clone_size v_call cdr3_aa cdr3_nt
TRBJ1-2 TRBD1 - TRBV19 CASTHRGKDGYTF TGTGCCAGTACCCACAGGGGGAAGGATGGCTACACCTTC
TRBJ2-1 TRBD2 - TRBV25-1 CARLAGGLYNEQFF TGTGCTAGATTAGCGGGGGGATTATACAATGAGCAGTTCTTC
TRBJ1-5 - few TRBV7-2 CASSLTASNQPQHF TGTGCCAGCAGCTTAACGGCGAGCAATCAGCCCCAGCATTTT
TRBJ2-7 - many TRBV5-1 CASSLVGEGLEQYF TGCGCCAGCAGCTTGGTCGGGGAAGGTCTCGAGCAGTACTTC
TRBJ2-5 TRBD2 - TRBV20-1 CSARLSGGQETQYF TGCAGTGCTAGATTGTCGGGGGGGCAAGAGACCCAGTACTTC
TRBJ1-1 - - TRBV5-1 CASSKGQSPPGERKTEAFF TGCGCCAGCAGCAAGGGACAATCACCGCCGGGGGAACGAAAAACTGAAGCTTTCTTT
TRBJ2-5 TRBD1 many TRBV14 CASSQDPGTGFGQETQYF TGTGCCAGCAGCCAAGATCCAGGGACAGGGTTCGGCCAAGAGACCCAGTACTTC
TRBJ2-1 - - TRBV7-8 CASSQISDPSGNEQFF TGTGCCAGCAGTCAAATCAGCGACCCCTCGGGGAATGAGCAGTTCTTC
TRBJ2-7 TRBD1 - TRBV6-5 CASSSDRGLRNEQYF TGTGCCAGCAGTTCTGACAGGGGATTGAGGAACGAGCAGTACTTC
TRBJ2-1 TRBD2 - TRBV7-9 CASSFAISGRSEQFF TGTGCCAGCAGCTTCGCAATAAGCGGGAGGAGTGAGCAGTTCTTC
TRBJ1-6 - many TRBV9 CASSVGSSYNSPLHF TGTGCCAGCAGCGTAGGTAGCTCCTATAATTCACCCCTCCACTTT
TRBJ2-7 - - TRBV25-1 CASGASYEQYF TGTGCCAGCGGCGCCTCCTACGAGCAGTACTTC
TRBJ2-1 - - TRBV10-2 CASSGGATYNEQFF TGCGCCAGCAGTGGGGGGGCTACCTACAATGAGCAGTTCTTC
TRBJ1-5 - - TRBV15 CATSTGESQPQHF TGTGCCACCAGCACAGGGGAATCTCAGCCCCAGCATTTT
TRBJ1-6 - few TRBV7-6 CASSSPGRINSPLHF TGTGCCAGCAGCTCTCCGGGACGGATAAATTCACCCCTCCACTTT
TRBJ2-7 - many TRBV3-1 CASSQEEGADYEQYF TGTGCCAGCAGCCAAGAGGAGGGAGCGGACTACGAGCAGTACTTC
TRBJ2-1 TRBD2 - TRBV7-8 CASSLEGSGGAYNEQFF TGTGCCAGCAGCTTAGAGGGTAGCGGGGGGGCTTACAATGAGCAGTTCTTC
TRBJ1-6 TRBD1 - TRBV7-9 CASRAQGQGSTSPLHF TGTGCCAGCAGGGCCCAGGGACAGGGAAGTACCTCACCCCTCCACTTT
TRBJ2-5 - few TRBV20-1 CSARWQGQETQYF TGCAGTGCTAGGTGGCAGGGCCAAGAGACCCAGTACTTC
TRBJ1-1 TRBD1 many TRBV6-5 CASSLQGWATEAFF TGTGCCAGCAGTTTACAGGGGTGGGCCACTGAAGCTTTCTTT
TRBJ2-7 TRBD2 - TRBV6-6 CASSLLADSYEQYF TGTGCCAGCAGTTTACTAGCGGACTCCTACGAGCAGTACTTC
TRBJ2-1 TRBD1 many TRBV6-4 CASSDSAGGYNEQFF TGTGCCAGCAGTGACTCGGCAGGGGGCTACAATGAGCAGTTCTTC
TRBJ1-2 TRBD1 - TRBV5-1 CASSVGTGRQDGYTF TGTGCCAGCAGCGTCGGGACAGGGCGACAGGATGGCTACACCTTC
TRBJ2-3 - many TRBV9 CASSVLFGTDTQYF TGTGCCAGCAGCGTGCTCTTCGGCACAGATACGCAGTATTTT
TRBJ1-5 - - TRBV20-1 CSANRADQPQHF TGCAGTGCTAACAGGGCCGATCAGCCCCAGCATTTT
TRBJ1-1 TRBD1 few TRBV7-2 CASSPTGLAEAFF TGTGCCAGCAGTCCGACAGGGTTGGCTGAAGCTTTCTTT
TRBJ2-5 - - TRBV24-1 CATSDFGQGRETQYF TGTGCCACCAGTGATTTTGGTCAAGGTCGAGAGACCCAGTACTTC
TRBJ1-6 TRBD1 - TRBV19 CASTETGDIDSPLHF TGTGCCAGTACCGAAACAGGGGATATTGATTCACCCCTCCACTTT
TRBJ2-2 - once TRBV7-8 CASSPLQETNTGELFF TGTGCCAGCAGCCCCTTACAGGAGACGAACACCGGGGAGCTGTTTTTT
TRBJ2-7 - - TRBV15 CATSRVMTGGSYEQYF TGTGCCACCAGCAGAGTGATGACGGGCGGCTCCTACGAGCAGTACTTC
TRBJ2-7 - many TRBV12-3/TRBV12-4 CASSFTIGRYEQYF TGTGCCAGCAGTTTTACCATAGGCCGGTACGAGCAGTACTTC
TRBJ2-1 TRBD1 - TRBV5-1 CASSLDRGEQFF TGCGCCAGCAGCTTGGACAGGGGTGAGCAGTTCTTC
TRBJ1-2 - - TRBV29-1 CSVIPTGSLGYTF TGCAGCGTTATCCCTACAGGGAGTCTTGGCTACACCTTC
TRBJ2-5 TRBD1 once TRBV7-9 CASSPQGTGEETQYF TGTGCCAGCAGCCCCCAAGGGACAGGGGAAGAGACCCAGTACTTC
TRBJ2-3 - - TRBV20-1 CSARDQPEKVGDTQYF TGCAGTGCTAGAGATCAACCAGAAAAAGTTGGGGATACGCAGTATTTT
TRBJ2-1 - many TRBV29-1 CSVERKGRDEQFF TGCAGCGTTGAACGGAAGGGTAGGGATGAGCAGTTCTTC
TRBJ2-7 TRBD1 once TRBV28 CASSLVSGQVYEQYF TGTGCCAGCAGTTTAGTTTCCGGACAGGTCTACGAGCAGTACTTC
TRBJ1-1 - - TRBV10-3 CAISARDMNTEAFF TGTGCCATCAGTGCCCGGGACATGAACACTGAAGCTTTCTTT
TRBJ2-3 - - TRBV7-2 CASSAVEGSLTDTQYF TGTGCCAGCAGCGCGGTGGAGGGGTCTCTGACAGATACGCAGTATTTT
TRBJ2-7 - - TRBV13 CASSSSPGEAYEQYF TGTGCCAGCAGCTCCTCCCCAGGGGAAGCGTACGAGCAGTACTTC
TRBJ1-1 - - TRBV7-2 CASSFAPVNTEAFF TGTGCCAGCAGCTTCGCGCCAGTGAACACTGAAGCTTTCTTT
TRBJ1-6 - - TRBV11-2 CASSLDFRPSALHF TGTGCCAGCAGCTTAGATTTCCGACCTTCAGCCCTCCACTTT
TRBJ2-5 TRBD1 - TRBV24-1 CAMWDRMQETQYF TGTGCCATGTGGGACAGGATGCAAGAGACCCAGTACTTC